These 28 T cell receptor beta chains were all obtained from the same sample, sequenced in a study of T cells in Graves' hyperthyroidism and ophthalmopathy (dated by TCRdb to about 2019). Libraries came from multiplex PCR. This sample was sequenced with an Illumina HiSeq 2000. Amplification of TCR beta CDR3 regions was carried out from RNA transcripts. A first-round RT-PCR of the TCR CDR3 used the HTBI primer set with the Qiagen OneStep RT-PCR kit. TCRdb reworked the public reads: Q25 trimming with fastp, MiXCR clone assembly, productive beta chains retained. CDR3 protein duplicates are merged, each entry listing the most common genes and DNA. The table for this sample lists 390,000 or so distinct CDR3 sequences; about 14% of them were counted only once. Together, the top ten hold roughly 13% of the sample. Sequences were obtained from blood. Source of these receptors: a man between 18 and 29 years old with Graves' ophthalmopathy.

This clonotype was counted only a few times. This chain uses TRBV7-9 with TRBJ1-2; D gene unclear. The CDR3 runs to 15 residues. The V and J ends lost 3 bases and 5 bases respectively, with 16 bases between them. Per germline, CDR1 SEHNR and CDR2 FQNEAQ (reference sequence). CDR3 nucleotides: TGTGCCAGCAGCTTCACCCCCGTCGGGAGGTATGGCTACACCTTC. It translates to CASSFTPVGRYGYTF.

This clonotype appeared many times. The V call is TRBV11-1, the J call TRBJ2-5; 9 bases fit TRBD1. Germline CDR1 is SGHAT and CDR2 is FQDESV (reference sequence). Trimming took 5 bases from V and 5 from J; bases not matched to a gene: 6. CDR3 length: 14 residues. CDR3 region: CASSLTQGAETQYF. The CDR3 DNA is TGTGCCAGCAGCCTTACACAGGGGGCCGAGACCCAGTACTTC.

This clonotype was seen repeatedly, ten times or more. The chain has TRBV2 and TRBJ1-1; D call uncertain. CDR1 SNHLY and CDR2 FYNNEI come from the germline V gene. This CDR3 region has 12 residues. V gave up 11 bases and J gave up 1 base, with 11 bases separating them. As DNA, the CDR3 is TGTGCCTGCAATATGGGGAACACTGAAGCTTTCTTT. This encodes CACNMGNTEAFF.

Note on this clonotype: One junction end disagrees with the germline gene, perhaps due to a read error. The V and J genes are TRBV7-8 and TRBJ2-1, with TRBD2 identical over 10 bases. This CDR3 comprises 15 residues. Germline assignment: CDR1 SGHVS and CDR2 FQNEAQ. The CDR3 loop is CASSQRTSGGLEQFF. CDR3 in DNA: TGCGCCAGCAGCCAAAGGACTAGCGGTGGCTTGGAGCAGTTCTTC.

Points on this clonotype: A much larger clone is a single base away; this may be a read error. This chain uses TRBV6-1 with TRBJ2-5; tentatively, D is TRBD1 or TRBD2 (5 bases each). The CDR3 consists of 10 residues. Germline assignment: CDR1 MNHNS and CDR2 SASEGT. CDR3 region: CASQGEAQYF. The CDR3 bases are TGTGCCAGTCAGGGAGAGGCCCAGTACTTC.

This clonotype was observed many times. This sequence joins TRBV12-3 or TRBV12-4 and TRBJ2-2, with D perhaps matching TRBD1 or TRBD2 (6 bases each). Between the trimmed V and J ends, which lost 3 bases and 3 bases, there was a span of 11 bases. The CDR3 is made up of 15 amino acids. As DNA, the CDR3 is TGTGCCAGCAGTTTTGGGGGGACATACACCGGGGAGCTGTTTTTT. Residues: CASSFGGTYTGELFF.

This clonotype was detected ten times or more. As DNA, the CDR3 is TGTGCCAGCAGCGTTTTTAACCCTCCCGCCGAAGCTTTCTTT. This codes for CASSVFNPPAEAFF. V usage is TRBV9 and J usage is TRBJ1-1; no reliable D call. CDR3 length: 14 residues. Between the trimmed V and J ends, which lost 2 bases and 8 bases, there was a span of 16 bases. Germline V lookup: CDR1 SGDLS, CDR2 YYNGEE.

This clonotype was counted a single time. A much larger clone lies a single base off, so this may be a read error. The chain joins TRBV3-1 to TRBJ1-5; possible D gene TRBD1, 6 bases. The CDR3 sequence is 15 residues long. Trimming removed 1 base at V and 5 bases at J, with 12 bases between. CDR1 and CDR2 (germline): LGHDT, YNNKEL (reference sequence). CDR3 in amino acids: CASSQGTEIHQPQHF. CDR3 nucleotide sequence: TGTGCCAGCAGCCAAGGGACAGAGATCCATCAGCCCCAGCATTTT.

This clonotype was observed many times. The rearrangement uses TRBV28 and TRBJ1-2; D gene unclear. Germline CDR1 MDHEN, CDR2 SYDVKM. The CDR3 is made up of 15 amino acids. V shed 0 bases and J shed 6 bases, with 14 bases lying between them. CDR3 amino acids: CASSLWRTGIDGYTF. CDR3 nucleotides: TGTGCCAGCAGTTTATGGAGGACGGGGATTGATGGCTACACCTTC.

In this sample, this clonotype turned up many times. This chain links TRBV19 with TRBJ1-1, with 7 bases identical to TRBD1. This CDR3 is 15 amino acids long. V lost 3 bases to trimming and J lost 1 base; unmatched junction nucleotides: 5. The germline V gene encodes CDR1 LNHDA and CDR2 SQIVND (reference sequence). Written as DNA, the CDR3 is TGTGCCAGTAGTATGGCCGGGACAGAGAACACTGAAGCTTTCTTT. Encoded protein: CASSMAGTENTEAFF.

This clonotype was observed many times. The chain combines TRBV29-1 with TRBJ1-2, with D perhaps TRBD1 (5 bases). The V gene lost 4 bases and the J gene lost 3 bases, with 12 bases spanning the gap. Germline V lookup: CDR1 SQVTM, CDR2 ANQGSEA. The length of the CDR3 is 13 residues. Here the CDR3 reads CSVVEGLDYGYTF. The CDR3 DNA reads TGCAGCGTTGTAGAGGGGTTGGACTATGGCTACACCTTC. Full variable domain (outside the CDR3, taken from reference TRBV29-1 and TRBJ1-2): SAVISQKPSRDICQRGTSLTIQCQVDSQVTMMFWYRQQPGQSLTLIATANQGSEATYESGFVIDKFPISRPNLTFSTLTVSNMSPEDSSIYLCSVVEGLDYGYTFGSGTRLTVV.

This clonotype has a handful of counts. CDR3 sequence: CASSEAERNTIYF. The DNA of the CDR3 is TGTGCCAGCAGTGAAGCGGAGAGAAACACCATATATTTT. This chain links TRBV6-1 with TRBJ1-3; D uncertain. Looked up from germline, CDR1 is MNHNS and CDR2 is SASEGT. V was clipped by 0 bases and J by 5 bases, with 5 bases between them. The CDR3 spans 13 residues.

This clonotype was recorded at least ten times. The chain is built from TRBV6-6 and TRBJ1-5; the match to TRBD1 covers 10 bases. Germline values: CDR1 MNHNY, CDR2 SVGAGI (reference sequence). This CDR3 is built from 15 residues. V trimming: 0 bases; J trimming: 6 bases; junction bases outside the gene matches: 2. The CDR3, as DNA: TGTGCCAGCAGTTACTCCAGGGACAGGGGTCAGCCCCAGCATTTT. Its protein is CASSYSRDRGQPQHF.

The rearrangement joins TRBV18 to TRBJ2-2; possible D gene TRBD1, 6 bases. CDR1 is KGHSH and CDR2 is LQKENI in the germline V gene. The CDR3 is 14 residues long. The V end was cut by 8 bases, the J end by 3 bases, with 13 bases between. CDR3 protein: CASQGPHYTGELFF. CDR3 nucleotide sequence: TGTGCCAGCCAGGGGCCCCATTACACCGGGGAGCTGTTTTTT.

The rearrangement joins TRBV4-2 to TRBJ1-2; D remains unclear. V shed 1 base and J shed 10 bases, with 13 bases lying between them. The CDR3 extends over 13 amino acids. Germline loops: CDR1 LGHNA, CDR2 YNFKEQ. In nucleotides, the CDR3 is TGTGCCAGCAGCCAAGGGCCCGCGGAGGACTACACCTTC. Protein sequence: CASSQGPAEDYTF.

This clonotype was observed many times. This sequence joins TRBV20-1 and TRBJ2-1; TRBD2 might be the D (5 bases). Germline CDR1 reads DFQATT; CDR2 reads SNEGSKA (reference sequence). The V and J ends lost 6 bases and 0 bases respectively, with 18 bases between them. The CDR3 is made up of 16 amino acids. In nucleotides, the CDR3 is TGCAGTGCCTCGAAGCTAGCCCCTGGCTCCTACAATGAGCAGTTCTTC. Translated, it gives CSASKLAPGSYNEQFF.

In its sample, this clonotype was seen many times. CDR3 loop: CASSLRRDSVEETQYF. Written as DNA, the CDR3 is TGCGCCAGCAGCTTGAGGCGGGATAGCGTGGAAGAGACCCAGTACTTC. V is TRBV5-1 and J is TRBJ2-5, with D perhaps matching TRBD2 (6 bases). The CDR3 has 16 amino acids. Trimming removed 1 base from V and 3 bases from J, with 16 bases in between. The germline CDR1 and CDR2 sequences are SGHRS and YFSETQ.

This clonotype was recorded many times. The chain carries TRBV6-2 or TRBV6-3 and TRBJ2-7; TRBD1 aligns across 7 bases. The CDR3 runs 12 residues. Germline trimming cut 6 bases from V and 7 bases from J; bases unmatched to any gene: 6. The germline V gene encodes CDR1 MNHEY and CDR2 SVGEGT. In DNA, the CDR3 is TGTGCCAGCAGCCCGACAGGGTGGGAGCAGTACTTC. It yields the protein CASSPTGWEQYF.

This clonotype has just a few counts. A much larger clone is a single base away; this may be a read error. Because the CDR3 is missing its conserved closing phenylalanine or tryptophan, this is likely a read error. The chain links TRBV6-1 to TRBJ2-1; 9 nucleotides align to TRBD1. The ends lost 2 bases at V and 2 bases at J; junction bases unmatched: 4. CDR3 length equals 16 residues. Germline V CDR1 and CDR2: MNHNS, SASEGT. CDR3 loop: CASSEWGQGTYNEQFL. In DNA, the CDR3 is TGTGCCAGCAGTGAATGGGGACAGGGCACCTACAATGAGCAGTTCTTA.

This clonotype came up many times. The CDR3 DNA is TGTGCCACCAGCAAGGGTCCGGCTATGGGCAATCAGCCCCAGCATTTT. Amino acid sequence: CATSKGPAMGNQPQHF. The rearrangement joins TRBV15 to TRBJ1-5, with D unresolved. V lost 4 bases and J 2 bases, leaving 15 bases between the germline ends. The germline V gene encodes CDR1 LNHNV and CDR2 YYDKDF (reference sequence). The CDR3 length is 16 residues.

This clonotype was recorded at least ten times. This chain uses TRBV2 with TRBJ1-6; D may be TRBD1 (6 bases). Trimming took 3 bases from V and 5 from J, leaving 11 bases between them. The germline CDR1 and CDR2 sequences are SNHLY and FYNNEI. The CDR3 is 15 residues long. CDR3 DNA sequence: TGTGCCAGCAGTGACGCGGGGGCTCATAATTCACCCCTCCACTTT. Its translation is CASSDAGAHNSPLHF. Looking up the rest from reference TRBV2 and TRBJ1-6 gives the full variable domain: EPEVTQTPSHQVTQMGQEVILRCVPISNHLYFYWYRQILGQKVEFLVSFYNNEISEKSEIFDDQFSVERPDGSNFTLKIRSTKLEDSAMYFCASSDAGAHNSPLHFGNGTRLTVT.

Concerning this clonotype itself: This may be a read error: a much more frequent sequence differs by one nucleotide. This chain joins TRBV7-3 and TRBJ1-4; D call uncertain. Germline assignment: CDR1 SGHTA and CDR2 FQGTGA. The V gene lost 1 base and the J gene lost 3 bases, with 12 bases spanning the gap. The CDR3 runs to 16 residues. CDR3 residues: CASSLSWPTANEKLFF. DNA of the CDR3: TGTGCCAGCAGCTTAAGTTGGCCCACAGCTAATGAAAAACTGTTTTTT. The complete variable domain, with remaining parts taken from reference TRBV7-3 and TRBJ1-4, reads GAGVSQTPSNKVTEKGKYVELRCDPISGHTALYWYRQSLGQGPEFLIYFQGTGAADDSGLPNDRFFAVRPEGSVSTLKIQRTERGDSAVYLCASSLSWPTANEKLFFGSGTQLSVL.

This clonotype appeared many times. V is TRBV20-1 and J is TRBJ2-3; a possible D gene is TRBD2 (5 bases). The CDR3 spans 11 residues. CDR1 DFQATT and CDR2 SNEGSKA come from the germline V gene (reference sequence). With 4 bases removed from V and 6 bases from J, the gap between germline ends came to 8 bases. This CDR3 is CSAIALDTQYF. In DNA, the CDR3 is TGCAGTGCTATAGCGTTGGATACGCAGTATTTT.

This clonotype was observed a handful of times. The V call is TRBV6-5, the J call TRBJ1-2; no reliable D call. Looked up from germline, CDR1 is MNHEY and CDR2 is SVGAGI. The V and J ends lost 0 bases and 8 bases respectively, with 22 bases between them. The CDR3 spans 17 residues. Here the CDR3 reads CASSYSSSTPGSGGYTF. The CDR3 bases are TGTGCCAGCAGTTACTCTTCCTCAACGCCCGGGTCGGGGGGCTACACCTTC.

About this clonotype itself: A read error may be the cause here, since a much bigger clone is one base away. The rearrangement joins TRBV7-8 to TRBJ1-2; D remains unclear. The V gene's germline CDR1 is SGHVS and CDR2 FQNEAQ. The CDR3 is 13 residues long. Trimming took 7 bases from V and 5 from J, leaving 14 bases between them. The CDR3: CASISEGYYGYTF. Here the CDR3 DNA reads TGTGCCAGCATCTCAGAGGGTTATTATGGCTACACCTTC.

This clonotype was counted between two and nine times. The gene calls are TRBV4-1 and TRBJ2-2; D is possibly TRBD2 (5 bases). Germline V gene lookup returns CDR1 MGHRA and CDR2 YSYEKL. V lost 1 base and J 2 bases, leaving 11 bases between the germline ends. The CDR3 is 16 amino acids. Here the CDR3 reads CASSQGFSGNTGELFF. As DNA, the CDR3 is TGCGCCAGCAGCCAAGGCTTCAGCGGAAACACCGGGGAGCTGTTTTTT.

This clonotype was recorded at least ten times. The chain joins TRBV5-5 to TRBJ2-1; TRBD2 aligns across 7 bases. Trimming cost V 2 bases and J 4 bases; bases outside gene matches: 18. There are 19 residues in the CDR3. Germline V gene sequence: CDR1 SGHKS, CDR2 YYEKEE (reference sequence). Here the CDR3 DNA reads TGTGCCAGCAGCTTACCCGGGACTACGCCATTTTTCGGATACAATGAGCAGTTCTTC. Translating it yields CASSLPGTTPFFGYNEQFF.

This clonotype was detected many times. The gene calls are TRBV7-9 and TRBJ1-1; possible D gene TRBD1, 5 bases. CDR3 length equals 14 residues. Germline CDR1 SEHNR, CDR2 FQNEAQ (reference sequence). Trimming removed 5 bases at V and 3 bases at J, with 13 bases between. The CDR3 loop reads CASSEQVFDTEAFF. The CDR3 DNA sequence: TGTGCCAGCAGCGAACAGGTTTTTGACACTGAAGCTTTCTTT. The full variable domain, its missing parts supplied by reference TRBV7-9 and TRBJ1-1, is DTGVSQNPRHKITKRGQNVTFRCDPISEHNRLYWYRQTLGQGPEFLTYFQNEAQLEKSRLLSDRFSAERPKGSFSTLEIQRTEQGDSAMYLCASSEQVFDTEAFFGQGTRLTVV.